This TCR beta chain originates from a study of blood T cell repertoires in COVID-19. Germline V CDR1 and CDR2: MDHEN, SYDVKM. CDR3 length: 14 amino acids. V was shortened by 6 bases and J by 1 base, with 12 bases between the two germline ends. Clones were sequenced by immunoSEQ multiplex PCR, and TCRdb holds only the in-frame ones, with some missing. The data contain 350,000 to 400,000 clones, 88% of them seen just once; the ten biggest clones take up roughly 1.2%. The chain couples TRBV28 to TRBJ1-1; unclear D gene. The sequenced sample was PBMCs or T cells enriched from blood (not recorded which). The TCR was taken from a woman in her late teens or twenties who had recovered from COVID-19. The CDR3 region is CASSLITENTEAFF. The DNA of the CDR3 is TGTGCCAGCAGCCTAATAACAGAGAACACTGAAGCTTTCTTT.